One T cell receptor (beta chain) is described in this entry. Its antigen remains undetermined. Within one base of it there is no much larger clone, and no base qualities were kept. Libraries were made using the immunoSEQ multiplex PCR assay. In the paper's pipeline: A statistical classification framework was built for diagnosing cytomegalovirus status from the catalog of TCR beta chain sequences. TCRdb limited this immuneACCESS table to in-frame rearrangements with V and J called. A share of clones is missing; checked studies link under half to unresolved V genes, and the rest is unexplained. The DNA was the basis for D and trimming; V, J and clone size are from that table. Here the sample has about 110,000 clones; under 97% occur a single time. 0.67% of the sample rests with the top ten. Donors formed part of the validation cohort, which comprised some 120 subjects and was distinct from the first cohort of 550 to 850 subjects.

This record comes from a study of cytomegalovirus exposure and HLA in healthy donors (TCRdb year 2017). As for the study more broadly: A later analysis indicated that the 90 to 150 validation repertoires were generated on the platform also employed for the 700 or so repertoires of the first cohort. The study aimed to test whether cataloging public T cell receptors could reveal signatures of past pathogen exposure. High-throughput TCR immunosequencing, statistical association of individual TCRs with disease status, and machine learning were combined to predict cytomegalovirus infection status. In addition to the first cohort of 666 subjects, a separate validation cohort of 120 different subjects was used. Here is what the overall study found, with its caveats: The classifier was reported to diagnose cytomegalovirus status with high specificity and sensitivity in both the original cohort and the validation cohort. A total of fewer than 200 TCR beta chains were listed by the study as associated with cytomegalovirus. All 120 or so repertoires were used to score co-occurrence in the validation cohort in a later analysis, because that analysis had no HLA typing for the cohort. According to the authors, the approach could potentially be generalized to other disease states and immunological phenotypes. A later analysis found that TCRs clustered in the first cohort also tended to co-occur in the 120 or so validation repertoires, with more than 90% of cluster scores above 0. Most TCR sequences were seen in very few donors, while some public TCRs were found in many individuals. A few of the identified cytomegalovirus-associated TCR beta chains were confirmed in vitro to be specific for cytomegalovirus antigens.

According to the germline V gene, CDR1 reads SGHRS and CDR2 reads YFSETQ. The CDR3 runs 14 residues from the cysteine to the phenylalanine. The CDR3 DNA has 42 bases and is translated from base 1. V and J are trimmed by 4 bases and 2 bases, and the gene matches miss 4 bases of the junction. What was sequenced was PBMCs. The receptor's source is a woman between 18 and 30 years old in good health and CMV-seronegative. The chain couples TRBV5-1 to TRBJ2-5, and 8 junctional nucleotides match TRBD1. CDR3 loop: CASSPTGGQETQYF. The nucleotide sequence is given as TGCGCCAGCAGCCCCACAGGGGGACAAGAGACCCAGTACTTC.